The following is a T cell receptor (beta chain) sequence with its context. J lost 6 bases, V lost 4 bases, and 3 bases had no gene match. The CDR3 is 14 residues long. The germline gives CDR1 SGHRS, CDR2 YFSETQ. Beta-chain TCR CDR3 regions were amplified from RNA transcripts. HTBI primers were used in a first-round RT-PCR, which preceded a second-round multiplex PCR. TCRdb used MiXCR to reprocess the multiplex PCR reads, holding one entry per CDR3 protein. The sample records roughly 410,000 distinct CDR3 sequences, roughly 15% being singletons. This sample was included in a study of Graves' ophthalmopathy and Graves' hyperthyroidism.

Sequencing used peripheral blood. This chain links TRBV5-1 with TRBJ2-4; 11 positions agree with TRBD2. The clonotype was recovered from a woman aged 18-29 years with stable Graves' hyperthyroidism. This CDR3 reads CASSQGTSGNIQYF. CDR3 coding DNA: TGCGCCAGCAGCCAAGGGACTAGCGGAAACATTCAGTACTTC.